The 22 T cell receptor beta chains presented below share a single source sample, sequenced in a study of blood T cells in healthy people across ages. Together with a sample-barcoded 5' primer, a J-beta primer mix was included in a second PCR lasting about 7 to 11 cycles. TCRdb ran MiXCR on the 5' RACE reads and lists one entry per CDR3 protein. The sample has 650,000 to 1,000,000 distinct CDR3 sequences, under 40% seen once. Material for sequencing was blood. These receptors all come from a man younger than 35 in good health.

The chain carries TRBV20-1 and TRBJ1-4, with D perhaps TRBD1 (5 bases). The germline V gene has CDR1 DFQATT and CDR2 SNEGSKA (reference sequence). This CDR3 is 15 amino acids long. Deletions cut 6 bases from V and 4 bases from J, with 18 bases between. The CDR3 region is CSAPRDVGINEKLFF. CDR3 DNA: TGCAGTGCCCCGAGGGACGTGGGGATTAATGAAAAACTGTTTTTT.

The chain recombines TRBV7-9 with TRBJ2-1; D unclear. The V end was cut by 1 base, the J end by 7 bases, with 11 bases between. CDR1 is SEHNR, CDR2 FQNEAQ, per germline (reference sequence). CDR3 length: 14 amino acids. CDR3: CASSLGHGVNEQFF. For the CDR3, the DNA is TGTGCCAGCAGCTTAGGACACGGCGTGAATGAGCAGTTCTTC.

This clonotype was seen a single time. The chain couples TRBV6-6 to TRBJ2-5; the match to TRBD1 covers 9 bases. The V gene end was trimmed by 6 bases and the J gene end by 1 base; junction bases not matched to a gene: 9. CDR3 length: 16 amino acids. Germline V gene sequence: CDR1 MNHNY, CDR2 SVGAGI (reference sequence). CDR3 coding DNA: TGTGCCAGCAGCGGGGTGGGGACAGGGTCCCAAGAGACCCAGTACTTC. As protein: CASSGVGTGSQETQYF.

This clonotype was seen a few times. This chain joins TRBV20-1 and TRBJ1-1; D is uncertain. Deletions cut 1 base from V and 0 bases from J, with 9 bases between. This CDR3 spans 14 amino acids. Per the germline V gene, CDR1 is DFQATT and CDR2 is SNEGSKA (reference sequence). The chain's CDR3 is CSARVNGLNTEAFF. Written as DNA, the CDR3 is TGCAGTGCTAGAGTAAACGGCTTGAACACTGAAGCTTTCTTT.

The table lists this clonotype with many counts. V usage is TRBV6-6 and J usage is TRBJ2-5; unclear D gene. Germline loops: CDR1 MNHNY, CDR2 SVGAGI (reference sequence). This CDR3 region has 11 residues. V lost 5 bases and J lost 11, with 12 bases in between. The CDR3 loop is CASSAQVVQYF. The DNA for the CDR3 is TGTGCCAGCAGTGCCCAAGTGGTGCAGTACTTC.

The rearrangement uses TRBV6-5 and TRBJ2-7, with D unclear. The CDR3 has 14 amino acids. Trimming cost V 5 bases and J 0 bases, with 11 bases left between them. The germline V gene has CDR1 MNHEY and CDR2 SVGAGI. CDR3 DNA: TGTGCCAGCAGTGACGGCGAAAACTCCTACGAGCAGTACTTC. Translated: CASSDGENSYEQYF.

On this clonotype: The junction departs from the called germline gene at one end, perhaps through a read error. The rearrangement links TRBV27 to TRBJ2-3; TRBD1 matches at 12 bases. This CDR3 is built from 19 residues. Germline V gene sequence: CDR1 MNHEY, CDR2 SMNVEV (reference sequence). The CDR3: CASSLSNFGTGGPTETQYF. CDR3 DNA: TGTGCCAGCAGTTTATCGAACTTCGGGACAGGGGGCCCCACAGAGACGCAGTATTTT.

The CDR3 loop is CASSQDGTGATEAFF. The CDR3 nucleotides read TGCGCCAGCAGCCAAGACGGGACAGGGGCCACTGAAGCTTTCTTT. This chain joins TRBV4-1 and TRBJ1-1, with 10 nucleotides matching TRBD1. CDR1 and CDR2 (germline): MGHRA, YSYEKL. The V segment lost 0 bases and the J segment 4 bases; nucleotides outside the gene matches: 2. CDR3 length: 15 amino acids.

This chain joins TRBV12-3 or TRBV12-4 and TRBJ1-1; D ambiguous. The CDR3 is 12 residues long. Deletions cut 10 bases from V and 6 bases from J, with 15 bases between. In DNA form, the CDR3 reads TGTGCCACCCGAAAGGAGGGTCCTGAAGCTTTCTTT. Translation gives CATRKEGPEAFF.

V gene TRBV6-5 combines with J gene TRBJ1-2, with TRBD1 matching 8 bases. V lost 5 bases, J lost 7 bases, and 15 bases stayed unmatched. The V gene's germline CDR1 is MNHEY and CDR2 SVGAGI. This CDR3 is 16 amino acids long. In DNA form, the CDR3 reads TGTGCCAGCAGTGCCCACTCTGCAGGGGGCACGAGTGGCTACACCTTC. Encoded protein: CASSAHSAGGTSGYTF.

In its sample, this clonotype was seen many times. The V and J genes are TRBV10-3 and TRBJ1-2; TRBD1 might be the D (5 bases). Trimming left V 4 bases short and J 6 bases short, with 15 bases between. Looked up from germline, CDR1 is ENHRY and CDR2 is SYGVKD. CDR3 size: 14 residues. CDR3 residues: CAISAVAGVNGYTF. As DNA, the CDR3 is TGTGCCATCAGTGCCGTGGCGGGGGTAAATGGCTACACCTTC.

The rearrangement links TRBV3-1 to TRBJ2-7; TRBD1 agrees at 12 bases. This CDR3 has 17 residues. Trimming cost V 1 base and J 4 bases; bases outside gene matches: 8. Germline CDR1 is LGHDT and CDR2 is YNNKEL (reference sequence). As DNA, the CDR3 is TGTGCCAGCAGCCAAGCTTGGGACAGGGGGCGCGGGTACGAGCAGTACTTC. Protein: CASSQAWDRGRGYEQYF.

This chain joins TRBV9 and TRBJ1-2; 9 bases are shared with TRBD1. The CDR3 contains 13 residues. V shed 7 bases and J 4 bases; nucleotides not matched to a gene: 5. Germline lookup yields CDR1 SGDLS and CDR2 YYNGEE. The CDR3 coding sequence is TGTGCCAGCTCGGGACAGGGCACCTATGGCTACACCTTC. Protein sequence: CASSGQGTYGYTF. The full variable domain, completed using reference TRBV9 and TRBJ1-2, is DSGVTQTPKHLITATGQRVTLRCSPRSGDLSVYWYQQSLDQGLQFLIQYYNGEERAKGNILERFSAQQFPDLHSELNLSSLELGDSALYFCASSGQGTYGYTFGSGTRLTVV.

This chain connects TRBV20-1 to TRBJ1-6; D is unclear. Trimming cost V 3 bases and J 0 bases, with 15 bases left between them. This CDR3 region has 17 residues. Germline assignment: CDR1 DFQATT and CDR2 SNEGSKA (reference sequence). CDR3 region: CSARDDTRSSYNSPLHF. Here the CDR3 DNA reads TGCAGTGCTAGGGATGACACCCGAAGCTCCTATAATTCACCCCTCCACTTT.

The gene calls are TRBV6-2 or TRBV6-3 and TRBJ2-7; the match to TRBD1 covers 10 bases. Germline values: CDR1 MNHEY, CDR2 SVGEGT. After removal of 5 bases from V and 1 base from J, the junction contained 5 bases not matched to a gene. The CDR3 is 15 amino acids. CDR3 in DNA: TGTGCCAGCAGTCCCGGGACAGGGGAATCCTACGAGCAGTACTTC. Protein sequence: CASSPGTGESYEQYF.

A note on this clonotype: One end of the junction fails to match germline, which may point to a read error. The genes are TRBV7-8 and TRBJ2-1; unclear D gene. The CDR3 is 14 amino acids. Germline CDR1 is SGHVS and CDR2 is FQNEAQ. The CDR3 DNA is TGTGCCAACAGCTCCCCCGAGGTGAACAATGAGCAGTTCTTC. Residues: CANSSPEVNNEQFF.

This chain uses TRBV10-3 with TRBJ2-1; D remains ambiguous. The V end lost 0 bases, the J end lost 5 bases, and 8 bases lay between the germline ends. The V gene's germline CDR1 is ENHRY and CDR2 SYGVKD. This CDR3 is 14 amino acids long. The CDR3 DNA reads as TGTGCCATCAGTGAGTCATTGGCCGACAATGAGCAGTTCTTC. This codes for CAISESLADNEQFF.

Concerning this clonotype: A much larger clone differs from this one at a single base, so this may be a read error. This chain uses TRBV9 with TRBJ2-1, with TRBD1 identical over 7 bases. V gave up 3 bases and J gave up 8 bases; unmatched junction bases: 14. CDR3 size: 16 residues. The germline V gene encodes CDR1 SGDLS and CDR2 YYNGEE. DNA for the CDR3: TGTGCCAGCAGCGAACACACGAGACAGGGTTATGATGAGCAGTTCTTC. The encoded protein is CASSEHTRQGYDEQFF.

This clonotype was counted many times. The chain combines TRBV6-1 with TRBJ1-1; 7 nucleotides match TRBD1. The CDR3 consists of 13 residues. Germline-derived CDR1 and CDR2 are MNHNS and SASEGT. The junction had 2 bases not matched to a gene; V was cut back by 6 bases and J by 1 base. The CDR3 is CASSNRGNTEAFF. For the CDR3, the DNA is TGTGCCAGCAGCAACAGGGGGAACACTGAAGCTTTCTTT.

The chain employs TRBV5-1 and TRBJ2-1; the match to TRBD2 covers 13 bases. The J call could be wrong; TRBJ2-7 is a better fit for the DNA end. CDR3 length: 18 residues. Looked up from germline, CDR1 is SGHRS and CDR2 is YFSETQ. The CDR3 DNA sequence: TGCGCCAGCAGCTCGGAGGGGGGACTAGCGGGGAGCTACAATGAGCAGTACTTC. Amino acid sequence: CASSSEGGLAGSYNEQYF.

V usage is TRBV2 and J usage is TRBJ2-2, with 7 bases that match TRBD2. Per the germline V gene, CDR1 is SNHLY and CDR2 is FYNNEI. J gave up 6 bases and V 2 bases, and 0 bases lay outside the gene matches. The CDR3 has 13 amino acids. DNA of the CDR3: TGTGCCAGCAGTGAAAGCGGGGCCGGGGAGCTGTTTTTT. The encoded protein is CASSESGAGELFF.

CDR3 DNA: TGTGCCAGCAGTTATGTGAACAGGGCCGCTGGCTATGGCTACACCTTC. It yields the protein CASSYVNRAAGYGYTF. This chain joins TRBV6-2 or TRBV6-3 and TRBJ1-2; TRBD1 might be the D (6 bases). This CDR3 has 16 amino acids. The V and J ends lost 3 bases and 4 bases respectively, with 18 bases between them. The germline V gene encodes CDR1 MNHEY and CDR2 SVGEGT.